These T cell receptor beta chains were read from a single sample in a study of blood T cells in healthy people across ages. TCRdb reanalysed the 5' RACE reads using MiXCR and keeps one entry per CDR3 protein. The repertoire includes approximately 770,000 distinct CDR3 sequences, about three fifths of them detected once, and approximately 23% sits in the top ten. Sequencing input: blood. The receptors here all came from a man in his thirties or forties in good health. Both conserved end residues are part of each CDR3. A D gene is named only where the DNA matches it firmly. The listing skips clone size in some rows; elsewhere it reads once, few, many or a size class.

d_call: .; j_call: TRBJ2-7; v_call: TRBV10-3; clone_size: few; cdr3_nt: TGTGCCATCAGTGAGACTATGGGGGAGCGGAACTCCTACGAGCAGTACTTC; cdr3_aa: CAISETMGERNSYEQYF
d_call: TRBD1; j_call: TRBJ1-2; v_call: TRBV28; clone_size: few; cdr3_nt: TGTGCCAGCAGTCAAACAGGGGCACCAATCTATGGCTACACCTTC; cdr3_aa: CASSQTGAPIYGYTF
d_call: .; j_call: TRBJ2-1; v_call: TRBV6-6; clone_size: .; cdr3_nt: TGTGCCAGCAGTAAGCACCGCGGGGATGAGCAGTTCTTC; cdr3_aa: CASSKHRGDEQFF
d_call: .; j_call: TRBJ2-5; v_call: TRBV6-5; clone_size: few; cdr3_nt: TGTGCCAGCAGTTACTCGACCGGTAACCAAGAGACCCAGTACTTC; cdr3_aa: CASSYSTGNQETQYF
d_call: .; j_call: TRBJ2-7; v_call: TRBV27; clone_size: .; cdr3_nt: TGTGCCAGCAGTTTGGAGCCACGGTTCTCCAGCTCCTACGAGCAGTACTTC; cdr3_aa: CASSLEPRFSSSYEQYF
d_call: TRBD1; j_call: TRBJ2-2; v_call: TRBV29-1; clone_size: few; cdr3_nt: TGCAGCGTTGGGCAGGGGGCCAACACCGGGGAGCTGTTTTTT; cdr3_aa: CSVGQGANTGELFF
d_call: .; j_call: TRBJ1-2; v_call: TRBV2; clone_size: .; cdr3_nt: TGTGCCAGCACTATCAGGGCCAACGATGGCTACACCTTC; cdr3_aa: CASTIRANDGYTF
d_call: TRBD2; j_call: TRBJ2-7; v_call: TRBV7-2; clone_size: .; cdr3_nt: TGTGCCAGCAGCTGGGGAGCGGGAGAAGCCTACGAGCAGTACTTC; cdr3_aa: CASSWGAGEAYEQYF
d_call: .; j_call: TRBJ2-1; v_call: TRBV7-8; clone_size: .; cdr3_nt: TGTGCCAGCAGCCTAGGTAGCGATAGGCAGTTCTTC; cdr3_aa: CASSLGSDRQFF
d_call: .; j_call: TRBJ1-1; v_call: TRBV6-6; clone_size: .; cdr3_nt: TGTGCCAGCAGGACAGGTGTGGACCTGAACACTGAAGCTTTCTTT; cdr3_aa: CASRTGVDLNTEAFF
d_call: TRBD2; j_call: TRBJ2-1; v_call: TRBV20-1; clone_size: .; cdr3_nt: TGCAGTGCCCTGAGCGGGGAGTATGGGTACAATGAGCAGTTCTTC; cdr3_aa: CSALSGEYGYNEQFF
d_call: .; j_call: TRBJ2-1; v_call: TRBV12-3/TRBV12-4; clone_size: .; cdr3_nt: TGTGCCAGCAGTTTAAAGCCACTCTCTACAGGGAGATCCTACAATGAGCAGTTCTTC; cdr3_aa: CASSLKPLSTGRSYNEQFF
d_call: .; j_call: TRBJ2-1; v_call: TRBV28; clone_size: .; cdr3_nt: .; cdr3_aa: CASSTSPGAGEFF
d_call: .; j_call: TRBJ2-7; v_call: TRBV7-2; clone_size: .; cdr3_nt: TGTGCCAGCAGCTTGAGCCCGGGCAGGCCCTACGAGCAGTACTTC; cdr3_aa: CASSLSPGRPYEQYF
d_call: .; j_call: TRBJ2-3; v_call: TRBV20-1; clone_size: .; cdr3_nt: TGCAGTTATACCCGGGATACGCAGTATTTT; cdr3_aa: CSYTRDTQYF
d_call: TRBD1; j_call: TRBJ2-4; v_call: TRBV2; clone_size: .; cdr3_nt: TGTGCCAGCAGTGAAATTTCTTCTGGGGACAGGGTTGGCTTAGCCAAAAACATTCAGTACTTC; cdr3_aa: CASSEISSGDRVGLAKNIQYF
d_call: TRBD2; j_call: TRBJ2-5; v_call: TRBV20-1; clone_size: .; cdr3_nt: TGCAGTGCTAGAGATTTTGCTAGCGGCGACCAAGAGACCCAGTACTTC; cdr3_aa: CSARDFASGDQETQYF
d_call: .; j_call: TRBJ1-1; v_call: TRBV7-2; clone_size: .; cdr3_nt: TGTGCCAGCAGCTTAAACCCTACCGCCTCGGGTATCCGCCGAGCTTTCTTT; cdr3_aa: CASSLNPTASGIRRAFF
d_call: TRBD1; j_call: TRBJ1-5; v_call: TRBV10-3; clone_size: .; cdr3_nt: TGTGCCATCAGTGTGGACAGGGGGAGGCTCAAGCCCCAGCATTTT; cdr3_aa: CAISVDRGRLKPQHF
d_call: TRBD2; j_call: TRBJ2-1; v_call: TRBV5-1; clone_size: .; cdr3_nt: TGCGCCAGCAGCTTGGCCGGACTAGGAGCCAATGAGCAGTTCTTC; cdr3_aa: CASSLAGLGANEQFF
d_call: .; j_call: TRBJ2-2; v_call: TRBV6-1; clone_size: .; cdr3_nt: TGTGCCAGCAAGGCTCGACAGTACACCGGGGAGCTGTTTTTT; cdr3_aa: CASKARQYTGELFF
d_call: .; j_call: TRBJ1-2; v_call: TRBV5-6; clone_size: .; cdr3_nt: TGTGCCGGCAGTTCGATATTCTATGGCTACACCTTC; cdr3_aa: CAGSSIFYGYTF
d_call: .; j_call: TRBJ2-3; v_call: TRBV7-9; clone_size: .; cdr3_nt: TGTGCCAACAGCCCCGCCAGGCAGGCCCGCACAGATACGCAGTATTTT; cdr3_aa: CANSPARQARTDTQYF
d_call: TRBD1; j_call: TRBJ2-5; v_call: TRBV11-1; clone_size: many; cdr3_nt: TGTGCCAGCAGCGTGGGCCCGACAGGGGGAGGTCAAGAGACCCAGTACTTC; cdr3_aa: CASSVGPTGGGQETQYF
d_call: TRBD2; j_call: TRBJ2-1; v_call: TRBV5-1; clone_size: .; cdr3_nt: TGCGCCAGCAGACCCTCGGGACTAGAGAATAACAATGAGCAGTTCTTC; cdr3_aa: CASRPSGLENNNEQFF
d_call: TRBD1; j_call: TRBJ2-1; v_call: TRBV12-3/TRBV12-4; clone_size: many; cdr3_nt: TGTGCCAGCAGTCCAGGACAGGGTATTCGAAATGAGCAGTTCTTC; cdr3_aa: CASSPGQGIRNEQFF
d_call: .; j_call: TRBJ2-3; v_call: TRBV7-2; clone_size: few; cdr3_nt: TGTGCCAGCAGCCCGGGGGGGACAGCCCTTCTTGCGCAGTATTTT; cdr3_aa: CASSPGGTALLAQYF
d_call: TRBD2; j_call: TRBJ2-1; v_call: TRBV12-3/TRBV12-4; clone_size: .; cdr3_nt: TGTGCCAGCAAGGAGCGGGAGGGCCTGGATGAGCAGTTCTTC; cdr3_aa: CASKEREGLDEQFF
d_call: .; j_call: TRBJ1-4; v_call: TRBV20-1; clone_size: .; cdr3_nt: TGCAGTGCTATGAGAGAAAAACTGTTTTTT; cdr3_aa: CSAMREKLFF
d_call: .; j_call: TRBJ1-4; v_call: TRBV18; clone_size: .; cdr3_nt: TGTGCCAGCTCACCGGGGGCGAATGAAAAACTGTTTTTT; cdr3_aa: CASSPGANEKLFF
d_call: .; j_call: TRBJ2-7; v_call: TRBV20-1; clone_size: few; cdr3_nt: TGCAGTGCTCCGGTCGGAGCCTACGAGCAGTACTTC; cdr3_aa: CSAPVGAYEQYF
d_call: .; j_call: TRBJ1-4; v_call: TRBV6-6; clone_size: few; cdr3_nt: TGTGCCAGCAGGGGGGGTAAAGGGGATGAAAAACTGTTTTTT; cdr3_aa: CASRGGKGDEKLFF
d_call: TRBD2; j_call: TRBJ2-5; v_call: TRBV9; clone_size: .; cdr3_nt: TGTGCCAGCAGCTCAAAGCGGGAGGGTCGAGAGACCCAGTACTTC; cdr3_aa: CASSSKREGRETQYF
d_call: .; j_call: TRBJ1-2; v_call: TRBV4-2; clone_size: many; cdr3_nt: TGTGCCAGCAGCCAAGAGGCCAGCGGGGGCTACACCTTC; cdr3_aa: CASSQEASGGYTF
d_call: .; j_call: TRBJ1-4; v_call: TRBV4-2; clone_size: .; cdr3_nt: TGTGCCAGCAGCCAATCCCAGAAAACTAATGAAAAACTGTTTTTT; cdr3_aa: CASSQSQKTNEKLFF
d_call: .; j_call: TRBJ1-2; v_call: TRBV3-1; clone_size: .; cdr3_nt: TGTGCCAGCAGCCAAGCGGGCCAGGTGCTTGACTATGGCTACACCTTC; cdr3_aa: CASSQAGQVLDYGYTF
d_call: TRBD1; j_call: TRBJ2-7; v_call: TRBV3-1; clone_size: .; cdr3_nt: TGTGCCAGCAGCCAAGGGCGAGGGACAGGCGACGGCGAGCAGTACTTC; cdr3_aa: CASSQGRGTGDGEQYF
d_call: .; j_call: TRBJ2-1; v_call: TRBV14; clone_size: .; cdr3_nt: TGTGCCAGCAGCCCGGGGGAGGGGGAGAATGAACAGTTCTTC; cdr3_aa: CASSPGEGENEQFF
d_call: .; j_call: TRBJ2-6; v_call: TRBV10-3; clone_size: .; cdr3_nt: TGTGCCATCGGGCGGGACACCAACTCTGGGGCCAACGTCCTGACTTTC; cdr3_aa: CAIGRDTNSGANVLTF